This record covers a single T cell receptor (beta chain). There are 15 residues in the CDR3. The source of the sample is a study of blood T cell repertoires in COVID-19. Whole-study context: Italy, Spain and the United States were the sources of the convalescent and acute COVID-19 samples. T cells, B-cell-depleted T cells, or PBMCs provided the cDNA or gDNA that served as material.

Original processing methods: The assay estimated nucleated cells by amplifying reference gene primers. Generated by immunoSEQ multiplex PCR, the TCRdb table keeps only in-frame clones and is missing some. V and J calls plus clone size are reproduced from that table; the DNA served to infer D and trimming. Among some 120,000 clones listed, around 83% were seen once. Sequencing was done on a sample of peripheral blood. The genes are TRBV21-1 and TRBJ1-5; whether TRBD1, the table's D call, matches the DNA was not checked. TRBV21-1 is an annotated pseudogene. This receptor was identified in an elderly man with active or convalescent COVID-19. CDR3 sequence reads: CASSKEQGHNQPQHF. CDR3 in DNA: TGTGCCAGCAGCAAAGAACAGGGCCACAATCAGCCCCAGCATTTT.